Each of the 32 T cell receptor beta chains below was sequenced from the same sample in a study of cytomegalovirus exposure and HLA in healthy donors (dated by TCRdb to 2016 to 2017). The method behind the library was the immunoSEQ multiplex PCR assay. The multiplex PCR relied on a mix of 60 forward primers for TCR Vbeta segments and 13 reverse primers for TCR Jbeta segments. Not all clones reach the TCRdb copy of this immuneACCESS table, which keeps in-frame sequences only. Checked studies attribute under half of the gap to unresolved V genes and leave the rest unexplained. Counted in this sample were around 140,000 clones; roughly 79% of them appeared once. Together, the top ten hold approximately 0.99% of the sample. Sequenced: PBMCs. These receptors came from a male donor in good health and CMV-seronegative.

The gene calls are TRBV6-5 and TRBJ1-6; TRBD1 is a possible D gene (6 bases). The CDR3 totals 12 residues. The germline V and J ends were trimmed by 6 bases and 8 bases, with 8 bases remaining between them. Germline V lookup: CDR1 MNHEY, CDR2 SVGAGI. CDR3: CASSGGHSPLHF. The CDR3 region has the DNA TGTGCCAGCAGCGGGGGGCATTCACCCCTCCACTTT.

The chain uses TRBV4-1 and TRBJ1-6; 7 bases are a match to TRBD1. The CDR3 covers 16 residues. Germline values: CDR1 MGHRA, CDR2 YSYEKL. Trimming at V came to 1 base and at J to 9 bases, leaving 9 bases not matched to a gene. Here the CDR3 reads CASSQVRARGISPLHF. CDR3 DNA sequence: TGCGCCAGCAGCCAAGTACGGGCCAGGGGGATTTCACCCCTCCACTTT.

This clone was observed at least ten times. The V gene is TRBV5-6, the J gene TRBJ2-2; no reliable D call. The germline V gene encodes CDR1 SGHDT and CDR2 YYEEEE. CDR3 length equals 14 residues. Trimming stripped 2 bases from V and 4 bases from J, with 9 bases between. In DNA form, the CDR3 reads TGTGCCAGCAGCTTCGGATCAGGCACCGGGGAGCTGTTTTTT. Translating gives CASSFGSGTGELFF.

This sequence joins TRBV30 and TRBJ1-5, with D hard to call. The germline V gene encodes CDR1 GTSNPN and CDR2 SVGIG (reference sequence). V was pared by 3 bases and J by 3 bases, with 9 bases between. The CDR3 sequence is 13 residues long. CDR3 nucleotides: TGTGCCTGGAGCCGAGGGAACAATCAGCCCCAGCATTTT. As protein: CAWSRGNNQPQHF.

The chain is built from TRBV7-2 and TRBJ1-6; the D gene is possibly TRBD1 (5 bases). Germline lookup yields CDR1 SGHTA and CDR2 FQGNSA. The CDR3 is 15 amino acids. V was trimmed by 2 bases and J by 7 bases, leaving 12 bases between them. CDR3 loop: CASSLQQGSNSPLHF. CDR3 nucleotides: TGTGCCAGCAGCTTACAGCAGGGCTCGAATTCACCCCTCCACTTT.

V gene TRBV6-1 combines with J gene TRBJ1-2; D possibly corresponds to TRBD1 (6 bases). The ends were cut back, 0 bases at V and 2 bases at J, with 10 bases in the middle. Germline CDR1 MNHNS, CDR2 SASEGT. The CDR3 is 15 amino acids. The CDR3 DNA sequence: TGTGCCAGCAGTGAAGCGGGAAGGGGGAACTATGGCTACACCTTC. Translating it yields CASSEAGRGNYGYTF.

The V gene is TRBV6-6, the J gene TRBJ1-2; D may be TRBD1 (6 bases). This CDR3 contains 13 residues. Trimming cost V 5 bases and J 3 bases, with 10 bases left between them. Germline V gene lookup returns CDR1 MNHNY and CDR2 SVGAGI (reference sequence). The DNA for the CDR3 is TGTGCCAGCAGTGACGAGGGGGACTATGGCTACACCTTC. This translates into CASSDEGDYGYTF.

This rearrangement joins TRBV6-5 to TRBJ1-6, with TRBD1 matching over 9 bases. The germline V gene encodes CDR1 MNHEY and CDR2 SVGAGI. The CDR3 has 15 amino acids. With 4 bases clipped from V and 5 bases from J, the junction kept 3 bases outside the gene matches. The CDR3 DNA is TGTGCCAGCAGTTGGACAGGGGCGAATAATTCACCCCTCCACTTT. Protein product: CASSWTGANNSPLHF.

A few counts support this clone. V and J are TRBV29-1 and TRBJ2-3; a possible D gene is TRBD2 (6 bases). V dropped 6 bases and J dropped 14 bases, with 21 bases sitting between them. Germline V lookup: CDR1 SQVTM, CDR2 ANQGSEA. CDR3 length: 12 residues. CDR3 amino acids: CSVDPGTFYPYF. In DNA, the CDR3 is TGCAGCGTCGACCCCGGGACTTTCTATCCGTATTTT.

The gene calls are TRBV4-1 and TRBJ2-1; 12 nucleotides agree with TRBD2. The germline V gene has CDR1 MGHRA and CDR2 YSYEKL. After removal of 5 bases from V and 0 bases from J, the junction contained 2 bases not matched to a gene. This CDR3 is built from 16 residues. The chain's CDR3 is CASSTSGGSSYNEQFF. Here the CDR3 DNA reads TGCGCCAGCAGCACTAGCGGGGGGAGCTCCTACAATGAGCAGTTCTTC.

This chain joins TRBV4-3 and TRBJ2-7, with a possible D match to TRBD1 (6 bases). The germline CDR1 and CDR2 sequences are LGHNA and YSLEER. This CDR3 region has 15 residues. V lost 3 bases, J lost 2 bases, and 14 bases lay in between. This chain's CDR3 is CASSHGARGTYEQYF. In DNA form, the CDR3 reads TGCGCCAGCAGCCATGGGGCCAGGGGAACCTACGAGCAGTACTTC.

The chain recombines TRBV21-1 with TRBJ1-1; the table's D call TRBD1 went unverified against the DNA. TRBV21-1 is tagged as a pseudogene. The CDR3 totals 18 residues. The CDR3 here is CASSKAIIQGRKDTEAFF. DNA for the CDR3: TGTGCCAGCAGCAAAGCCATAATACAGGGACGGAAGGACACTGAAGCTTTCTTT.

The chain links TRBV2 to TRBJ2-3; 10 bases are shared with TRBD1. This CDR3 has 16 residues. J gave up 4 bases and V 6 bases, and 10 bases lay outside the gene matches. Per the germline V gene, CDR1 is SNHLY and CDR2 is FYNNEI. Here the CDR3 DNA reads TGTGCCAGCAGATCAGAGACAGGGGGCATCGCAGATACGCAGTATTTT. Amino acid sequence: CASRSETGGIADTQYF. Full variable domain (rest looked up from reference TRBV2 and TRBJ2-3): EPEVTQTPSHQVTQMGQEVILRCVPISNHLYFYWYRQILGQKVEFLVSFYNNEISEKSEIFDDQFSVERPDGSNFTLKIRSTKLEDSAMYFCASRSETGGIADTQYFGPGTRLTVL.

The gene calls are TRBV18 and TRBJ2-7, with 9 bases lining up with TRBD2. Germline V gives CDR1 KGHSH, CDR2 LQKENI. V was clipped by 6 bases and J by 1 base; unmatched bases: 7. The CDR3 has 15 residues. CDR3 in DNA: TGTGCCAGCTCCTTTAGCGGGGGCCTTTCCTACGAGCAGTACTTC. Translated, it gives CASSFSGGLSYEQYF. The full variable domain, in which reference TRBV18 and TRBJ2-7 provide the parts outside the CDR3, is NAGVMQNPRHLVRRRGQEARLRCSPMKGHSHVYWYRQLPEEGLKFMVYLQKENIIDESGMPKERFSAEFPKEGPSILRIQQVVRGDSAAYFCASSFSGGLSYEQYFGPGTRLTVT.

This clone came up a few times. The chain uses TRBV18 and TRBJ1-1; unclear D gene. Trimming cost V 1 base and J 3 bases, with 9 bases left between them. The CDR3 extends over 14 amino acids. CDR1 and CDR2 from the germline V gene are KGHSH and LQKENI. The CDR3 nucleotides read TGTGCCAGCTCACCACTAGTGTCGCACACTGAAGCTTTCTTT. Encoded protein: CASSPLVSHTEAFF.

The chain has TRBV7-2 and TRBJ1-2, with TRBD1 as a possible D gene (5 bases). V was cut by 6 bases and J by 4 bases, with 15 bases left in between. The CDR3 runs to 14 residues. Per the germline V gene, CDR1 is SGHTA and CDR2 is FQGNSA. In DNA, the CDR3 is TGTGCCAGCAGGAAGACAGATCGGGCCTATGGCTACACCTTC. Protein product: CASRKTDRAYGYTF.

This clone was found once. The rearrangement joins TRBV5-8 to TRBJ1-3; a weak D match, TRBD1 (5 bases). The V gene lost 0 bases and the J gene lost 9 bases, with 16 bases spanning the gap. CDR3 length equals 15 residues. Germline lookup yields CDR1 SGHTS and CDR2 YDEGEE. CDR3 coding DNA: TGTGCCAGCAGCTTGGGGGCCGACAGACCCCTCACCATATATTTT. Translation gives CASSLGADRPLTIYF.

Of note for this clone: Within the sample, other DNA sequences also encode this same CDR3. This rearrangement joins TRBV5-1 to TRBJ2-5; maybe TRBD2 (6 bases). Germline CDR1 and CDR2: SGHRS and YFSETQ. V shed 6 bases and J shed 4 bases, with 13 bases lying between them. There are 13 residues in the CDR3. CDR3 loop: CASNGGGGETQYF. The CDR3 DNA reads TGCGCCAGCAACGGGGGAGGTGGAGAGACCCAGTACTTC.

This clone showed up just once. The chain uses TRBV11-2 and TRBJ1-1, with D maybe TRBD1 (5 bases). This CDR3 has 13 residues. Germline V gene data show CDR1 as SGHAT and CDR2 as FQNNGV. The germline V and J ends were trimmed by 1 base and 6 bases, with 9 bases remaining between them. The chain's CDR3 is CASSLVQVAEAFF. The CDR3 DNA sequence: TGTGCCAGCAGCTTAGTACAGGTCGCTGAAGCTTTCTTT.

This rearrangement joins TRBV4-1 to TRBJ2-2, with D possibly being TRBD2 (7 bases). V gave up 0 bases and J gave up 4 bases, with 15 bases separating them. CDR3 length: 17 amino acids. Germline V gives CDR1 MGHRA, CDR2 YSYEKL. The CDR3 reads CASSQDPRGRSTGELFF. The CDR3 coding sequence is TGCGCCAGCAGCCAAGATCCGCGGGGGCGCAGCACCGGGGAGCTGTTTTTT.

The V and J genes are TRBV2 and TRBJ2-3; D unresolved. The CDR3 totals 14 residues. Germline CDR1 and CDR2: SNHLY and FYNNEI. Trimming left V 0 bases short and J 2 bases short, with 6 bases between. CDR3 bases: TGTGCCAGCAGTGAAGCCCTCTACACAGATACGCAGTATTTT. This translates into CASSEALYTDTQYF. The full variable domain, completed using reference TRBV2 and TRBJ2-3, is EPEVTQTPSHQVTQMGQEVILRCVPISNHLYFYWYRQILGQKVEFLVSFYNNEISEKSEIFDDQFSVERPDGSNFTLKIRSTKLEDSAMYFCASSEALYTDTQYFGPGTRLTVL.

This clone was counted once. The rearrangement joins TRBV27 to TRBJ2-3; 11 bases match TRBD2. Trimming took 4 bases from V and 4 from J; bases not matched to a gene: 7. The V gene's germline CDR1 is MNHEY and CDR2 SMNVEV (reference sequence). The CDR3 spans 16 residues. This CDR3 reads CASSSKTSGVPDTQYF. CDR3 DNA sequence: TGTGCCAGCAGTTCCAAGACTAGCGGGGTTCCAGATACGCAGTATTTT.

The gene calls are TRBV27 and TRBJ2-1; no firm D call. CDR1 is MNHEY and CDR2 is SMNVEV in the germline V gene (reference sequence). The CDR3 is made up of 10 amino acids. V shed 8 bases and J shed 10 bases, with 9 bases lying between them. CDR3: CASGSGEQFF. DNA for the CDR3: TGTGCCAGCGGCTCAGGAGAGCAGTTCTTC.

This clone appeared a single time. The chain carries TRBV10-3 and TRBJ2-7, with 10 bases fitting TRBD1. CDR1 and CDR2 (germline): ENHRY, SYGVKD. V gave up 4 bases and J gave up 5 bases; unmatched junction bases: 11. The CDR3 is made up of 16 amino acids. The CDR3 spells CAISARQGALDHEQYF. The CDR3 bases are TGTGCCATCAGTGCCCGACAGGGGGCCCTCGATCACGAGCAGTACTTC.

The chain carries TRBV27 and TRBJ1-6; D gene unclear. Deletions cut 6 bases from V and 9 bases from J, with 12 bases between. Germline loops: CDR1 MNHEY, CDR2 SMNVEV (reference sequence). The CDR3 totals 13 residues. In DNA form, the CDR3 reads TGTGCCAGCAGGATAAGTAAGAGTTCACCCCTCCACTTT. It specifies CASRISKSSPLHF.

The chain recombines TRBV7-2 with TRBJ1-6; D is ambiguous. The CDR3 has 18 amino acids. The V end lost 5 bases, the J end lost 3 bases, and 20 bases lay between the germline ends. CDR1 is SGHTA and CDR2 is FQGNSA in the germline V gene. CDR3 bases: TGTGCCAGCAGCCCCCCTACCGGGTCCGGATACTATAATTCACCCCTCCACTTT. Its translation: CASSPPTGSGYYNSPLHF. The whole variable domain, remainder taken from reference TRBV7-2 and TRBJ1-6, is GAGVSQSPSNKVTEKGKDVELRCDPISGHTALYWYRQSLGQGLEFLIYFQGNSAPDKSGLPSDRFSAERTGGSVSTLTIQRTQQEDSAVYLCASSPPTGSGYYNSPLHFGNGTRLTVT.

The V and J genes are TRBV7-2 and TRBJ2-7; the match to TRBD1 covers 7 bases. Germline-derived CDR1 and CDR2 are SGHTA and FQGNSA. This CDR3 is 13 amino acids long. V trimming: 5 bases; J trimming: 4 bases; junction bases outside the gene matches: 5. In DNA form, the CDR3 reads TGTGCCAGCAGCCAAGGGACAGAATACGAGCAGTACTTC. Its translation: CASSQGTEYEQYF.

The chain joins TRBV6-6 to TRBJ2-1; 10 bases match TRBD1. This CDR3 is 16 amino acids long. Germline CDR1 reads MNHNY; CDR2 reads SVGAGI (reference sequence). J lost 7 bases, V lost 4 bases, and 10 bases had no gene match. The CDR3 protein is CASSSSWTGGFNEQFF. For the CDR3, the DNA is TGTGCCAGCAGTTCCTCCTGGACAGGGGGTTTTAATGAGCAGTTCTTC.

The genes are TRBV7-9 and TRBJ2-3; 10 bases line up with TRBD2. Germline V CDR1 and CDR2: SEHNR, FQNEAQ (reference sequence). The V gene end was trimmed by 5 bases and the J gene end by 0 bases; junction bases not matched to a gene: 14. The CDR3 is 19 amino acids. The CDR3 nucleotides are TGTGCCAGCAGCCCCTCGAGGAGCGGGGGGGATACTAGCACAGATACGCAGTATTTT. The encoded protein is CASSPSRSGGDTSTDTQYF.

The V call is TRBV4-1, the J call TRBJ1-5; D possibly corresponds to TRBD1 (5 bases). The CDR3 sequence is 16 residues long. Trimming removed 1 base at V and 4 bases at J, with 14 bases between. Germline V gene sequence: CDR1 MGHRA, CDR2 YSYEKL. The CDR3 DNA reads as TGCGCCAGCAGCCAAGGCCATGGGGGGGAAAATCAGCCCCAGCATTTT. It specifies CASSQGHGGENQPQHF.

The rearrangement uses TRBV4-3 and TRBJ2-5; the D gene is possibly TRBD2 (7 bases). Trimming stripped 2 bases from V and 4 bases from J, with 14 bases between. The length of the CDR3 is 15 residues. CDR1 is LGHNA, CDR2 YSLEER, per germline. The CDR3 bases are TGCGCCAGCAGCCAAAGGGGGGGGCCGGGAGAGACCCAGTACTTC. This sequence encodes CASSQRGGPGETQYF.

This clone was seen a few times. J is TRBJ2-7 and V is TRBV7-9; 9 bases are shared with TRBD1. V was pared by 4 bases and J by 3 bases, with 10 bases of the junction left unmatched. The germline V gene has CDR1 SEHNR and CDR2 FQNEAQ (reference sequence). This CDR3 spans 16 amino acids. The CDR3 protein is CASSSIGQGSFYEQYF. The CDR3 DNA reads as TGTGCCAGCAGCTCGATAGGACAGGGGTCTTTCTACGAGCAGTACTTC.